The clone carrying this TCR beta chain was seen repeatedly, ten times or more. Via MiXCR, TCRdb re-called the RT-PCR reads, giving one row per CDR3 protein. Among some 550,000 distinct CDR3 sequences listed, less than 25% were seen once. The data were obtained in a study of response to subunit inactivated influenza vaccine. The same data also went into a second study, on T cells expressing NK-cell markers. That work contributes: Beta-chain TCR cDNA was generated via 5'RACE template switching with UMIs. Obtained from sorted CD3+CD56+NKG2C+, CD3+CD56+NKG2C- and CD3+CD56-NKG2C+ T cells were the TCR beta repertoires.

Source: CD4+ T cells sorted from PBMCs, taken 12 days after vaccination. The clonotype comes from a man aged 50 to 60 who received an inactivated influenza vaccine.

The CDR3 is CASRSPGGKAFF. CDR3 nucleotide sequence: TGTGCCAGCAGGTCCCCAGGGGGGAAGGCTTTCTTT. V and J are TRBV12-3 or TRBV12-4 and TRBJ1-1, with 7 bases that match TRBD1. The CDR3 runs 12 residues. Trimming took 6 bases from V and 11 from J; bases not matched to a gene: 9.